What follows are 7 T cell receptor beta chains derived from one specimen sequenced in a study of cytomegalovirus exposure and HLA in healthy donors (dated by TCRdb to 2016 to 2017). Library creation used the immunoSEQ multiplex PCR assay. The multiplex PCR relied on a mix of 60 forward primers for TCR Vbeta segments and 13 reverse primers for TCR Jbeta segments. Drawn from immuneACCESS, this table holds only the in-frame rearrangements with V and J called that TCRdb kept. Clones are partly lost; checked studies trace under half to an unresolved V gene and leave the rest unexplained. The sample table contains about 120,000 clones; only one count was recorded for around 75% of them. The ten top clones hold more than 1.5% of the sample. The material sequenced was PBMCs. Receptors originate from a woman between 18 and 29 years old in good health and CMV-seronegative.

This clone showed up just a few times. The CDR3 region is CASSQDASGGPTDTQYF. DNA for the CDR3: TGCGCCAGCAGCCAAGATGCAAGCGGGGGGCCTACAGATACGCAGTATTTT. The rearrangement uses TRBV4-1 and TRBJ2-3; 9 bases align to TRBD2. Germline V gene sequence: CDR1 MGHRA, CDR2 YSYEKL. V dropped 0 bases and J dropped 3; count of bases not matched to a gene: 7. The CDR3 contains 17 residues.

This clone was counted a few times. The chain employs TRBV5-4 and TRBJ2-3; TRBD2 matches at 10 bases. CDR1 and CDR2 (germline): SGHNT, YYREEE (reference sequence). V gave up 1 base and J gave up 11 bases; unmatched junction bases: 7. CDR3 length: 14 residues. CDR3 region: CASSLRLAGAEQYF. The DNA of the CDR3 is TGTGCCAGCAGCTTGAGGCTAGCGGGGGCCGAGCAGTATTTT.

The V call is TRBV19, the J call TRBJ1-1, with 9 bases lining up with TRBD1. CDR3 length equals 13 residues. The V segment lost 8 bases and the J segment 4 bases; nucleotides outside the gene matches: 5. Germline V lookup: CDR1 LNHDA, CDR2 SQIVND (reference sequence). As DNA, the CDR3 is TGTGCCAGTGGTTTGACAGGGGGCACTGAAGCTTTCTTT. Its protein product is CASGLTGGTEAFF. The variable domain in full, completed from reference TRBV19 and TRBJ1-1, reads DGGITQSPKYLFRKEGQNVTLSCEQNLNHDAMYWYRQDPGQGLRLIYYSQIVNDFQKGDIAEGYSVSREKKESFPLTVTSAQKNPTAFYLCASGLTGGTEAFFGQGTRLTVV.

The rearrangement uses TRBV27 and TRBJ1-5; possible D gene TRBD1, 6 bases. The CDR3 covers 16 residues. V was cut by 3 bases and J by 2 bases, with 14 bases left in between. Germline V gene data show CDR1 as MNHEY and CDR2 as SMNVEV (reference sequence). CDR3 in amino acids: CASSFGAGGGNQPQHF. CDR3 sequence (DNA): TGTGCCAGCAGTTTTGGAGCGGGGGGCGGCAATCAGCCCCAGCATTTT.

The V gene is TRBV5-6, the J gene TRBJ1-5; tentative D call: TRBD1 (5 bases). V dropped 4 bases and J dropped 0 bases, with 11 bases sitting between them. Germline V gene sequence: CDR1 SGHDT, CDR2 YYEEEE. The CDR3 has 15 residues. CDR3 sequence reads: CASSPGGNSNQPQHF. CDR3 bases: TGTGCCAGCAGCCCCGGGGGGAATAGCAATCAGCCCCAGCATTTT.

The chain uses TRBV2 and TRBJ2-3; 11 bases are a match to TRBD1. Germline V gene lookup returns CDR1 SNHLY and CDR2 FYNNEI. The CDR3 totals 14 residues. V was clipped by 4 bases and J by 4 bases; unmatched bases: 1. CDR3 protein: CASSGTGGADTQYF. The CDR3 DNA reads TGTGCCAGCAGTGGGACAGGGGGCGCAGATACGCAGTATTTT. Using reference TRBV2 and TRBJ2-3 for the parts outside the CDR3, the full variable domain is EPEVTQTPSHQVTQMGQEVILRCVPISNHLYFYWYRQILGQKVEFLVSFYNNEISEKSEIFDDQFSVERPDGSNFTLKIRSTKLEDSAMYFCASSGTGGADTQYFGPGTRLTVL.

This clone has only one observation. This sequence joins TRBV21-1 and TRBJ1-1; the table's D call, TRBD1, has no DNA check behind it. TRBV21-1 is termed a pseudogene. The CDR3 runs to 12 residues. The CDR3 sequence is CASSYRGTEAFF. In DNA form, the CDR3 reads TGTGCCAGCTCCTACAGGGGAACTGAAGCTTTCTTT.